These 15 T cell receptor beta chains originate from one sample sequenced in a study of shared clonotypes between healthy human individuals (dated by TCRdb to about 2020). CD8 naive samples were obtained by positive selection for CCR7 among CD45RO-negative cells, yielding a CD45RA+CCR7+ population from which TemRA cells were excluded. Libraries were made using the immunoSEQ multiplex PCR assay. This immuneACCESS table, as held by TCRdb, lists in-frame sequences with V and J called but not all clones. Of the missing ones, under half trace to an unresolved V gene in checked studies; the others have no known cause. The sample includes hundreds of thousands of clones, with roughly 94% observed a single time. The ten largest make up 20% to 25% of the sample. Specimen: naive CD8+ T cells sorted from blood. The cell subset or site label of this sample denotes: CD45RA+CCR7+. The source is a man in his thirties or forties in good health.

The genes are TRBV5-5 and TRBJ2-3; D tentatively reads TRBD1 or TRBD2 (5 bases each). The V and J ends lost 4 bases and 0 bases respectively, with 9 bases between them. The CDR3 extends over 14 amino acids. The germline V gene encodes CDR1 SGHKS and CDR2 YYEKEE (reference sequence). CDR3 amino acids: CASSQWDSTDTQYF. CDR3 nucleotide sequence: TGTGCCAGCAGCCAGTGGGACAGCACAGATACGCAGTATTTT.

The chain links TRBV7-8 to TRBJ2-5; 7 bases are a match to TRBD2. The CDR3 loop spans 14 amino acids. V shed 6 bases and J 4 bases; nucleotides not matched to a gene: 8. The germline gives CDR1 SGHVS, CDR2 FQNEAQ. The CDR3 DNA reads TGTGCCAGCAGGCTAGCGGTTCTGAGAGAGACCCAGTACTTC. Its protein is CASRLAVLRETQYF. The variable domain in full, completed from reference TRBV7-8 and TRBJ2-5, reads GAGVSQSPRYKVAKRGQDVALRCDPISGHVSLFWYQQALGQGPEFLTYFQNEAQLDKSGLPSDRFFAERPEGSVSTLKIQRTQQEDSAVYLCASRLAVLRETQYFGPGTRLLVL.

DNA of the CDR3: TGCAGCGTTGGGGCGGGAGGATTGAGTGAGCAGTTCTTC. It encodes CSVGAGGLSEQFF. The V and J genes are TRBV29-1 and TRBJ2-1; 8 bases are a match to TRBD2. The germline gives CDR1 SQVTM, CDR2 ANQGSEA. There are 13 residues in the CDR3. The V segment lost 4 bases and the J segment 9 bases; nucleotides outside the gene matches: 8.

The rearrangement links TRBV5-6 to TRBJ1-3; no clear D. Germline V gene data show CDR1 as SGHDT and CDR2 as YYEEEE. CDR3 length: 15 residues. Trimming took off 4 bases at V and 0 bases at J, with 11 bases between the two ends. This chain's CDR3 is CASSKDVDSGNTIYF. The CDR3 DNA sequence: TGTGCCAGCAGCAAGGACGTGGACTCTGGAAACACCATATATTTT.

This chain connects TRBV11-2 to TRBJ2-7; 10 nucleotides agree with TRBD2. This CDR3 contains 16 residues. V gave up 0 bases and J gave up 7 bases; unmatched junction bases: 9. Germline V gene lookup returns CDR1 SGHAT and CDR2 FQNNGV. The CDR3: CASSLEGAGGSREQYF. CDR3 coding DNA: TGTGCCAGCAGCTTAGAAGGAGCGGGAGGGTCCAGGGAGCAGTACTTC.

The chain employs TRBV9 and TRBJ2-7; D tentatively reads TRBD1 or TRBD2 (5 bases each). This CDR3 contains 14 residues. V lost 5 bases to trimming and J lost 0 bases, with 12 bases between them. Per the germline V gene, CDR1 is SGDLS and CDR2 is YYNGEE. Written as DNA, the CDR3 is TGTGCCAGCAGTCCCGTGGGGGACTCCTACGAGCAGTACTTC. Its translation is CASSPVGDSYEQYF.

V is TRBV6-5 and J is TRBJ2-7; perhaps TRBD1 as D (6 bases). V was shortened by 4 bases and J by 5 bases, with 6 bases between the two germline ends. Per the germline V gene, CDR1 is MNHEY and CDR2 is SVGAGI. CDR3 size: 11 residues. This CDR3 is CASSWGHEQYF. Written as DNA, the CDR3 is TGTGCCAGCAGTTGGGGGCACGAGCAGTACTTC.

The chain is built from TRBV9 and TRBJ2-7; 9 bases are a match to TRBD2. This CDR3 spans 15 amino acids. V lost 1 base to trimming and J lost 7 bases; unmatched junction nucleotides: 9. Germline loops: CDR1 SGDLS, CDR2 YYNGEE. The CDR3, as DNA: TGTGCCAGCAGCGTAAGCGGGAGGACCCCGGAGGAGCAGTACTTC. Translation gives CASSVSGRTPEEQYF.

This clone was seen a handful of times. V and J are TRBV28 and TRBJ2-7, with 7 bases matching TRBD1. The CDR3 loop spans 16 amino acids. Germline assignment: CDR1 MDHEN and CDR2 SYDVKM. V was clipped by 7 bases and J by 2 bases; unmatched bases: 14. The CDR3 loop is CASNLPSGTATYEQYF. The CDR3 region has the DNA TGTGCCAGCAACCTACCCTCCGGGACAGCCACCTACGAGCAGTACTTC. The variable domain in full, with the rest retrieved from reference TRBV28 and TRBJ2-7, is DVKVTQSSRYLVKRTGEKVFLECVQDMDHENMFWYRQDPGLGLRLIYFSYDVKMKEKGDIPEGYSVSREKKERFSLILESASTNQTSMYLCASNLPSGTATYEQYFGPGTRLTVT.

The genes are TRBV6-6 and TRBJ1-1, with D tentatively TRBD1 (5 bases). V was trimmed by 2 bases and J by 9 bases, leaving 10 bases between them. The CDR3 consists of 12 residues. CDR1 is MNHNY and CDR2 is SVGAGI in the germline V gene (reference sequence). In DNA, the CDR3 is TGTGCCAGCAGTTACGGGGGGTATAAAGCTTTCTTT. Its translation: CASSYGGYKAFF.

The CDR3 sequence: CASSFGTATEAFF. The CDR3 bases are TGTGCCAGCAGCTTCGGGACGGCGACTGAAGCTTTCTTT. The chain combines TRBV7-6 with TRBJ1-1, with D possibly being TRBD1 (5 bases). The CDR3 loop spans 13 amino acids. Trimming left V 3 bases short and J 5 bases short, with 10 bases between. Germline V gives CDR1 SGHVS, CDR2 FNYEAQ.

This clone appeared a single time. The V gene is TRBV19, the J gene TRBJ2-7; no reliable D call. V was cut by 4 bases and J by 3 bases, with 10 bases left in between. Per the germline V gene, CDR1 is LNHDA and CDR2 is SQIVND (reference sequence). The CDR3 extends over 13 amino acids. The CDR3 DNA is TGTGCCAGTAGTAACAGCCTAAACTACGAGCAGTACTTC. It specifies CASSNSLNYEQYF.

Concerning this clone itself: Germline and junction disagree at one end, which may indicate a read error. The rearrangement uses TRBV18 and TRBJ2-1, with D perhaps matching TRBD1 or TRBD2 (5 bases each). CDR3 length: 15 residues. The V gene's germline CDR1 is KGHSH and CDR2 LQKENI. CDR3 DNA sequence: TGTGCCAGCTCGACAGAGGGTGGCGTCTACACTGAGCAGTTCTTC. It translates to CASSTEGGVYTEQFF.

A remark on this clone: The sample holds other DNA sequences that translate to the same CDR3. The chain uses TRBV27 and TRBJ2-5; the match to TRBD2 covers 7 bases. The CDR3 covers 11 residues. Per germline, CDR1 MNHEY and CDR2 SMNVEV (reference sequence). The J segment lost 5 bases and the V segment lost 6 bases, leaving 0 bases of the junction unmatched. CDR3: CASSGGETQYF. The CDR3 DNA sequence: TGTGCCAGCAGCGGGGGGGAGACCCAGTACTTC.

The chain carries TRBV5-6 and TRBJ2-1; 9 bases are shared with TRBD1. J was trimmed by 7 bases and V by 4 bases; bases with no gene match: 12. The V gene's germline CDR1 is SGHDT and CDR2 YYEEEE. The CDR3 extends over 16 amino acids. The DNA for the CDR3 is TGTGCCAGCAGCCCCATAACAGGGGGCGCCAGGAATGAGCAGTTCTTC. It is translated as CASSPITGGARNEQFF.